Below, one T cell receptor (beta chain) is given with its context. What this receptor recognizes is not known. Base qualities are not provided; no much larger clone lies one nucleotide away. This sample is drawn from a study of blood T cell repertoires in COVID-19 (dated by TCRdb to about 2020). For the wider study: Collaborator samples came from the United States, Italy and Spain and covered acute and convalescent phases of COVID-19. The material from the prospective study consisted of cDNA or gDNA derived from T cells, B-cell-depleted T cells, or PBMCs. Subjects who had been exposed to COVID-19, were actively infected with it, or had recovered from it provided the deeply sampled blood TCRbeta repertoires that made up the dataset. The repertoires were released in a freely available public database meant as a resource for research on the immune response to SARS-CoV-2. The samples were drawn from the first 160 participants of the ongoing ImmuneRACE study and from 1,254 subjects provided by 6 global collaborators. Sample metadata almost always included a de-identified subject ID, COVID-19 status, age in years and sex. Where available, HLA class I and class II types were taken from metadata supplied by the sample provider and were not determined by assay-based typing. General findings and caveats noted by the study authors: The quantity of clinical and demographic metadata differed by source and by participant and was supplied without curation.

One collaborating source in Seattle enrolled patients while the patients were actively infected and followed the patients over time throughout the course of disease. The collaborating institutions used their own protocols to collect whole blood in K2EDTA tubes. Collaborator samples were shipped for TCRbeta analysis as frozen whole blood, isolated PBMCs, or DNA extracted from either sample type. TCRbeta CDR3 regions were amplified from genomic DNA by means of the immunoSEQ Assay, a bias-controlled multiplex PCR. Concerning the study's data processing: Within the assay, amplification of reference gene primers was used to estimate how many nucleated cells each sample contained. Sequence reads were collapsed and filtered to measure the absolute abundance of every unique TCRbeta CDR3 rearrangement. Productive Simpson clonality was computed per sample as the square root of Simpson's diversity index over productive rearrangements. The clones in this table, taken by TCRdb from immuneACCESS, are in-frame only. Not every clone is retained; where verified, under half of the shortfall comes from an unresolved V gene, and the cause of the rest is unknown. The DNA gave D and trimming, while V, J and clone size come from that table. The sample table lists about 240,000 clones, about 90% of them with a count of one. 0.8% to 0.95% of the sample is in the top ten clones.

The TCR sequence derives from a man younger than 40 with COVID-19, enrolled during active disease. The sequencing input was peripheral blood.

At the DNA level, the sequence is TGCGCCAGCAGCTTGGGACAGGGTAAAGCTTTCTTT. It is translated as CASSLGQGKAFF. The chain uses TRBV5-1 and TRBJ1-1; 7 bases in between match TRBD1. The CDR3 sequence holds 12 residues, the cysteine and phenylalanine included. CDR3 DNA is the only sequence kept; it has 36 bases, read in frame from the first base. The germline V gene encodes CDR1 SGHRS and CDR2 YFSETQ. At the junction V is shortened by 0 bases and J by 9 bases; bases outside the gene matches: 2.